This T cell receptor beta chain was sequenced during a study of CD4 and CD8 cells across lung adenocarcinoma regions. Comment on this clonotype: A much larger clone lies one base from this, so it may be a read error.

Donors had localized lung adenocarcinoma, a non-small cell lung cancer. Germline CDR1 is MNHEY and CDR2 is SMNVEV (reference sequence). This CDR3 has 13 amino acids. MiXCR was run by TCRdb on the PCR reads, yielding one entry per CDR3 protein. The data show some 22,000 distinct CDR3 sequences, around 50% seen once. Sequenced sample: CD4+ T cells from the center of a lung tumor. This TCR derives from a male donor with lung adenocarcinoma. The CD4 and CD8 labels of this study may be unreliable. The chain has TRBV27 and TRBJ2-5; the D is unclear. The end of the DNA fits TRBJ2-1 better, so the J call may be wrong. This CDR3 reads CASSLVGQETQFF. In nucleotides, the CDR3 is TGTGCCAGCAGTTTGGTAGGGCAAGAGACCCAGTTCTTC.